One sample yielded the 28 T cell receptor beta chains listed below, sequenced in a study of blood T cell repertoires in COVID-19. This table comes from immunoSEQ multiplex PCR, and its TCRdb copy is limited to in-frame clones, with some not included. The repertoire holds under 300,000 clones, with roughly 88% as singletons. Sequenced: peripheral blood. The receptors were sampled from a woman aged 40 to 50 who had recovered from COVID-19.

DNA for the CDR3: TGTGCCAGCGGGCCGGACAGGGGCAACTACGAGCAGTACTTC. Its protein is CASGPDRGNYEQYF. The J gene is TRBJ2-7, the V gene TRBV27; 9 bases are shared with TRBD1. Germline V CDR1 and CDR2: MNHEY, SMNVEV (reference sequence). V was pared by 8 bases and J by 3 bases, with 8 bases of the junction left unmatched. This CDR3 is built from 14 residues.

This chain links TRBV5-8 with TRBJ2-2, with TRBD2 as a possible D gene (5 bases). V lost 4 bases and J 0 bases, leaving 13 bases between the germline ends. CDR1 SGHTS and CDR2 YDEGEE come from the germline V gene. The CDR3 has 16 residues. The CDR3 DNA is TGTGCCAGCAGCAGACCGACTAACCCGAACACCGGGGAGCTGTTTTTT. This translates into CASSRPTNPNTGELFF.

V is TRBV5-1 and J is TRBJ2-1; 9 bases map to TRBD2. This CDR3 spans 15 amino acids. V shed 3 bases, J shed 3 bases, and the junction held 4 bases outside the gene matches. Per the germline V gene, CDR1 is SGHRS and CDR2 is YFSETQ. CDR3 sequence (DNA): TGCGCCAGCAGCTCGGGGCGGGAGGGCTACAATGAGCAGTTCTTC. Protein product: CASSSGREGYNEQFF.

The chain recombines TRBV7-5 with TRBJ2-3; the table names TRBD1, a call not compared with the DNA. TRBV7-5 is classified as a pseudogene. The CDR3 extends over 17 amino acids. CDR3 coding DNA: TGTGCCAGAACATCGCCGAGACACAGGGGAGACACAGATACGCAGTATTTT. Translating gives CARTSPRHRGDTDTQYF.

CDR3 sequence (DNA): TGCGCCAGCAGCTTCCAGGGGTTTTATGACACTGAAGCTTTCTTT. This encodes CASSFQGFYDTEAFF. This chain connects TRBV5-1 to TRBJ1-1; the D gene is possibly TRBD1 (6 bases). The CDR3 extends over 15 amino acids. V was clipped by 2 bases and J by 3 bases, with 14 bases between them. The germline V gene encodes CDR1 SGHRS and CDR2 YFSETQ.

The J gene is TRBJ2-3, the V gene TRBV4-3, with D possibly matching TRBD2 (6 bases). Trimming took off 4 bases at V and 4 bases at J, with 15 bases between the two ends. This CDR3 has 15 amino acids. The germline V gene has CDR1 LGHNA and CDR2 YSLEER. CDR3 protein: CASSRDPGVADTQYF. The CDR3 nucleotides read TGCGCCAGCAGCCGCGACCCGGGGGTTGCAGATACGCAGTATTTT.

This clone showed up just once. V and J are TRBV5-1 and TRBJ2-1; TRBD2 matches at 9 bases. The CDR3 consists of 17 residues. The V and J ends lost 0 bases and 6 bases, in that order; junction bases with no gene match: 10. Germline V lookup: CDR1 SGHRS, CDR2 YFSETQ. The CDR3 DNA reads as TGCGCCAGCAGCTTGGAACGGCGGGGGGGCCCTGGCAATGAGCAGTTCTTC. The encoded protein is CASSLERRGGPGNEQFF.

The CDR3 spells CASSRIGDRGIGELFF. The CDR3 DNA sequence: TGTGCCAGCAGCCGTATTGGGGACAGGGGAATCGGGGAGCTGTTTTTT. The chain carries TRBV2 and TRBJ2-2; 10 positions agree with TRBD1. Losses at the gene ends were 6 bases for V and 7 bases for J; bases not matched to a gene: 11. Germline CDR1 reads SNHLY; CDR2 reads FYNNEI. This CDR3 comprises 16 residues. Looking up the rest from reference TRBV2 and TRBJ2-2 gives the full variable domain: EPEVTQTPSHQVTQMGQEVILRCVPISNHLYFYWYRQILGQKVEFLVSFYNNEISEKSEIFDDQFSVERPDGSNFTLKIRSTKLEDSAMYFCASSRIGDRGIGELFFGEGSRLTVL.

The V gene is TRBV9, the J gene TRBJ2-7; a possible D gene is TRBD2 (5 bases). Germline lookup yields CDR1 SGDLS and CDR2 YYNGEE. This CDR3 has 15 amino acids. Trimming took 0 bases from V and 2 from J, leaving 12 bases between them. Here the CDR3 DNA reads TGTGCCAGCAGCGTAGTCGTCGGGATCCCCTACGAGCAGTACTTC. Translating gives CASSVVVGIPYEQYF.

This chain links TRBV21-1 with TRBJ1-4; the DNA was not compared with TRBD1, the D call given in the table. TRBV21-1 is classified as a pseudogene. The CDR3 has 13 amino acids. CDR3 bases: TGTGCCAGCAGCAAAAACAGGGGTGAAAAACTGTTTTTT. Its translation: CASSKNRGEKLFF.

The chain has TRBV5-1 and TRBJ2-2; 7 nucleotides agree with TRBD2. The CDR3 runs to 17 residues. V shed 2 bases, J shed 1 base, and the junction held 8 bases outside the gene matches. The germline CDR1 and CDR2 sequences are SGHRS and YFSETQ. The CDR3 DNA sequence: TGCGCCAGCAGCTTTTCGGGCGCTAGCGGGAACACCGGGGAGCTGTTTTTT. Its translation is CASSFSGASGNTGELFF.

This clone was counted at least ten times. The chain uses TRBV19 and TRBJ1-3; D gene ambiguous. CDR1 LNHDA and CDR2 SQIVND come from the germline V gene (reference sequence). The V end lost 0 bases, the J end lost 3 bases, and 9 bases lay between the germline ends. This CDR3 region has 15 residues. The CDR3 loop reads CASSIEGRGGNTIYF. CDR3 bases: TGTGCCAGTAGTATAGAAGGGAGAGGTGGAAACACCATATATTTT.

The rearrangement links TRBV11-2 to TRBJ2-1; 9 nucleotides line up with TRBD1. The V gene end was trimmed by 4 bases and the J gene end by 9 bases; junction bases not matched to a gene: 19. CDR3 length: 18 residues. CDR1 and CDR2 from the germline V gene are SGHAT and FQNNGV. The CDR3, as DNA: TGTGCCAGCAGCTCCCTCCAAACAGGGGGCCTACCTTCTGGTGAGCAGTTCTTC. It yields the protein CASSSLQTGGLPSGEQFF.

The CDR3 region is CARSNPTGEYQPQHF. Written as DNA, the CDR3 is TGTGCCAGAAGCAACCCGACAGGGGAGTATCAGCCCCAGCATTTT. The chain couples TRBV5-3 to TRBJ1-5; 8 bases align to TRBD1. TRBV5-3 is treated as an ORF (open reading frame) with a function not yet certain. J lost 5 bases, V lost 4 bases, and 8 bases had no gene match. CDR3 length equals 15 residues.

J is TRBJ2-6 and V is TRBV15, with D perhaps TRBD1 (7 bases). This CDR3 has 18 residues. Looked up from germline, CDR1 is LNHNV and CDR2 is YYDKDF (reference sequence). The V and J ends lost 5 bases and 1 base respectively, with 18 bases between them. In DNA form, the CDR3 reads TGTGCCACCAGCCTTTCCCCCAGGGGGGCTTCTGGGGCCAACGTCCTGACTTTC. Translating gives CATSLSPRGASGANVLTF.

The rearrangement links TRBV7-3 to TRBJ2-3; 10 nucleotides align to TRBD2. CDR3 length: 13 amino acids. V lost 2 bases, J lost 9 bases, and 2 bases stayed unmatched. The V gene's germline CDR1 is SGHTA and CDR2 FQGTGA. CDR3 in amino acids: CASSLGTSDTQYF. CDR3 bases: TGTGCCAGCAGCTTAGGGACTAGCGACACGCAGTATTTT.

V and J are TRBV6-2 or TRBV6-3 and TRBJ1-4; 8 bases map to TRBD1. The germline V gene has CDR1 MNHEY and CDR2 SVGEGT. This CDR3 is built from 15 residues. V trimming: 4 bases; J trimming: 5 bases; junction bases outside the gene matches: 6. The CDR3 loop reads CASSFGTGWNEKLFF. The DNA for the CDR3 is TGTGCCAGCAGTTTCGGGACAGGTTGGAATGAAAAACTGTTTTTT.

This chain connects TRBV30 to TRBJ2-2, with D unclear. Trimming removed 1 base from V and 5 bases from J, with 17 bases in between. CDR1 and CDR2 from the germline V gene are GTSNPN and SVGIG (reference sequence). The CDR3 spans 16 residues. The CDR3 nucleotides are TGTGCCTGGAGTGGGGTTGGTTTCCAGAGGACCGGGGAGCTGTTTTTT. Protein: CAWSGVGFQRTGELFF.

V and J are TRBV6-5 and TRBJ2-7, with 7 bases aligning to TRBD1. With 6 bases clipped from V and 4 bases from J, the junction kept 6 bases outside the gene matches. This CDR3 contains 13 residues. Germline loops: CDR1 MNHEY, CDR2 SVGAGI. CDR3 residues: CASSRDREYEQYF. The DNA of the CDR3 is TGTGCCAGCAGCCGCGACAGGGAGTACGAGCAGTACTTC.

This clone was seen only once. The chain combines TRBV14 with TRBJ1-1, with unresolved D. The CDR3 contains 14 residues. Trimming shortened V by 4 bases and J by 0 bases, and 9 bases separated the two germline ends. The germline V gene encodes CDR1 SGHDN and CDR2 FVKESK. CDR3 region: CASSPELVNTEAFF. The CDR3 DNA follows: TGTGCCAGCAGCCCCGAACTGGTGAACACTGAAGCTTTCTTT.

The chain couples TRBV27 to TRBJ2-6; 7 nucleotides match TRBD1. In germline, CDR1 is MNHEY, CDR2 SMNVEV (reference sequence). After removal of 3 bases from V and 0 bases from J, the junction contained 11 bases not matched to a gene. The CDR3 extends over 19 amino acids. This CDR3 reads CASSFIPGQHPSGANVLTF. The DNA for the CDR3 is TGTGCCAGCAGTTTCATCCCGGGACAGCATCCCTCTGGGGCCAACGTCCTGACTTTC. Full variable domain (missing parts from reference TRBV27 and TRBJ2-6): EAQVTQNPRYLITVTGKKLTVTCSQNMNHEYMSWYRQDPGLGLRQIYYSMNVEVTDKGDVPEGYKVSRKEKRNFPLILESPSPNQTSLYFCASSFIPGQHPSGANVLTFGAGSRLTVL.

This sequence joins TRBV1 and TRBJ2-3; the listed D gene, TRBD2, was not tested against the DNA. TRBV1 has pseudogene status. The CDR3 runs 20 residues. The DNA for the CDR3 is TGCACCAGCAGCCATCACATGTCCCCCTTTAGCGGGTTAACCGGAGATACGCAGTATTTT. Amino acids: CTSSHHMSPFSGLTGDTQYF.

The chain employs TRBV9 and TRBJ2-5; TRBD1 is a possible D gene (7 bases). Trimming cost V 2 bases and J 5 bases, with 16 bases left between them. The CDR3 is made up of 15 amino acids. Germline CDR1 SGDLS, CDR2 YYNGEE. CDR3 residues: CASSVGGGAMETQYF. The CDR3 DNA sequence: TGTGCCAGCAGCGTCGGAGGGGGCGCTATGGAGACCCAGTACTTC.

The rearrangement uses TRBV19 and TRBJ2-7; tentative D call: TRBD2 (6 bases). The CDR3 has 14 amino acids. The germline V gene encodes CDR1 LNHDA and CDR2 SQIVND (reference sequence). Trimming removed 3 bases from V and 4 bases from J, with 13 bases in between. In DNA, the CDR3 is TGTGCCAGTAGTATCGAGGGACTCGATTACGAGCAGTACTTC. Encoded protein: CASSIEGLDYEQYF.

V and J are TRBV27 and TRBJ2-1; tentative D call: TRBD1 (5 bases). This CDR3 has 13 residues. Germline loops: CDR1 MNHEY, CDR2 SMNVEV (reference sequence). V lost 4 bases to trimming and J lost 6 bases, with 10 bases between them. CDR3 residues: CASSWTKLNEQFF. CDR3 sequence (DNA): TGTGCCAGCAGTTGGACAAAGCTCAATGAGCAGTTCTTC.

This clone was seen a handful of times. In DNA form, the CDR3 reads TGTGCCAGCATCCCGGGACAGGGCCGCACCGGGGAGCTGTTTTTT. Residues: CASIPGQGRTGELFF. The gene calls are TRBV6-6 and TRBJ2-2; 9 nucleotides align to TRBD1. The CDR3 loop spans 15 amino acids. Germline V gene data show CDR1 as MNHNY and CDR2 as SVGAGI (reference sequence). Trimming at V came to 7 bases and at J to 4 bases, leaving 7 bases not matched to a gene.

The rearrangement links TRBV11-2 to TRBJ2-5, with 13 positions matching TRBD2. CDR3 length: 16 amino acids. The V and J ends lost 5 bases and 5 bases, in that order; junction bases with no gene match: 8. From germline, CDR1 is SGHAT and CDR2 FQNNGV. The DNA of the CDR3 is TGTGCCAGCAGCCCCCAACTAGCGGGGGGGCTGGAGACCCAGTACTTC. It translates to CASSPQLAGGLETQYF.

This clone was recorded once. V is TRBV5-4 and J is TRBJ2-3, with a tentative D call TRBD1 (7 bases). The CDR3 contains 15 residues. Germline loops: CDR1 SGHNT, CDR2 YYREEE (reference sequence). With 3 bases removed from V and 5 bases from J, the gap between germline ends came to 16 bases. DNA for the CDR3: TGTGCCAGCAGCTACAGGGGACTGGGAATAGATACGCAGTATTTT. Its translation is CASSYRGLGIDTQYF.